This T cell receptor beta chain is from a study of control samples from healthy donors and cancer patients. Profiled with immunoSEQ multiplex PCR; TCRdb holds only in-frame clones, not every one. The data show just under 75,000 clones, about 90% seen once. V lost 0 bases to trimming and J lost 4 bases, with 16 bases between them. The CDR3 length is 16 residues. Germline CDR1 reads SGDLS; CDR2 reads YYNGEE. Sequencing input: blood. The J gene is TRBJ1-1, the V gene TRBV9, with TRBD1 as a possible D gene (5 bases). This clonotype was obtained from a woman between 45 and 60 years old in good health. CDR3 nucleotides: TGTGCCAGCAGCGTAGGCCATACCGGGGCGGGCACTGAAGCTTTCTTT. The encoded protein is CASSVGHTGAGTEAFF.